This T cell receptor (beta chain) derives from a study of T cells in Graves' hyperthyroidism and ophthalmopathy. Across the study: Peripheral blood specimens were obtained at initial diagnosis, prior to any treatment.

Germline V gene lookup returns CDR1 MNHEY and CDR2 SMNVEV (reference sequence). This CDR3 has 12 amino acids. V was shortened by 5 bases and J by 6 bases, with 10 bases between the two germline ends. The source material, RNA transcripts, was used to amplify TCR beta CDR3 regions. TCR CDR3 regions were first amplified by RT-PCR with HTBI primers. TCRdb reprocessed the multiplex PCR reads via MiXCR and lists one record per CDR3 protein. The sample shows around 690,000 distinct CDR3 sequences, around 21% of them seen only once. In this sample, this clonotype turned up a few times. Its antigen is unidentified. Whole-study findings and limits: Among thyroid clonotypes expanded above 0.001, most also appeared in blood.

What was sequenced was blood. This clonotype was obtained from a man younger than 40 with Graves' ophthalmopathy. The chain combines TRBV27 with TRBJ1-1; D might be TRBD1 (5 bases). Here the CDR3 reads CASSPGISEAFF. The CDR3 bases are TGTGCCAGCAGTCCAGGGATCTCTGAAGCTTTCTTT.